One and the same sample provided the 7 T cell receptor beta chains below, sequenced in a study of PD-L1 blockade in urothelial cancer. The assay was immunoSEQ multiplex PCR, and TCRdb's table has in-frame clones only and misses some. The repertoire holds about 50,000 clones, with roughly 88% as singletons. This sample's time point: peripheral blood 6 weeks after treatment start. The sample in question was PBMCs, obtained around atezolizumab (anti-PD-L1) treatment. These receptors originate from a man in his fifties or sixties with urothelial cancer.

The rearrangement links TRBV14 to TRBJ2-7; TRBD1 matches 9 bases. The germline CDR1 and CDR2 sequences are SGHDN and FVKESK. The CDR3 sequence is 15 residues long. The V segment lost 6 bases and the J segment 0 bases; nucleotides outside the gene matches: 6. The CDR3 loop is CASSRAGQGSYEQYF. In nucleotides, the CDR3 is TGTGCCAGCAGTCGAGCGGGACAGGGCTCCTACGAGCAGTACTTC.

This CDR3 reads CASSLVRGLGQFF. In nucleotides, the CDR3 is TGTGCCAGCAGCTTAGTTCGAGGGTTGGGGCAGTTCTTC. The chain uses TRBV7-9 and TRBJ2-1; weak D call: TRBD2 (5 bases). V was pared by 1 base and J by 12 bases, with 13 bases between. The germline gives CDR1 SEHNR, CDR2 FQNEAQ (reference sequence). The CDR3 loop spans 13 amino acids.

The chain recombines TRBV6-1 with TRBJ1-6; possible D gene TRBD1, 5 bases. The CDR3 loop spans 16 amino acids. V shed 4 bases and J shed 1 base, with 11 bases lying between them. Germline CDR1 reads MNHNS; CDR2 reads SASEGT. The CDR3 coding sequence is TGTGCCAGCAGTGTTATCCGACAGTCCTATAATTCACCCCTCCACTTT. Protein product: CASSVIRQSYNSPLHF.

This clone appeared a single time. CDR3 in DNA: TGTGCCAGCAGTACCGGGACAGGGAACAATGAGCAGTTCTTC. It is translated as CASSTGTGNNEQFF. This sequence joins TRBV7-9 and TRBJ2-1; 9 nucleotides align to TRBD1. V was pared by 6 bases and J by 5 bases, with 5 bases of the junction left unmatched. Germline V CDR1 and CDR2: SEHNR, FQNEAQ (reference sequence). This CDR3 comprises 14 residues.

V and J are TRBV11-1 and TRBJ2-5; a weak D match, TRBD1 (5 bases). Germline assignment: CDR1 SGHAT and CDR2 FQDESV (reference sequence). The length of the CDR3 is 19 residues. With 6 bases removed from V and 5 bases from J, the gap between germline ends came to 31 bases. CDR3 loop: CASSFRALFGAETEETQYF. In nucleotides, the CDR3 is TGTGCCAGCAGTTTCAGGGCTTTGTTTGGGGCTGAGACAGAGGAGACCCAGTACTTC.

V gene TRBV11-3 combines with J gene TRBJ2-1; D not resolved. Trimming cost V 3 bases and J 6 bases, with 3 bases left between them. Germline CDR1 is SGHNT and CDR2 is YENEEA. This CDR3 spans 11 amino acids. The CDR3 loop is CASSFGNEQFF. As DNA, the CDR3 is TGTGCCAGCAGCTTCGGCAATGAGCAGTTCTTC.

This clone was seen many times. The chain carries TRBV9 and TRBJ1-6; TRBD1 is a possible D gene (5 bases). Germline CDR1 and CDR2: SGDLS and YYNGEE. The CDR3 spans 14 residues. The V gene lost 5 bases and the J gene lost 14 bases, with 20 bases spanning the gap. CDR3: CASRFRGRGGSLHF. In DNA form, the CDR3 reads TGTGCCAGCAGATTCCGGGGCCGGGGAGGATCCCTCCACTTT.